A selection of T cell receptor beta chains follows, all from one sample in a study of blood T cells in healthy people across ages. MiXCR, applied by TCRdb to the 5' RACE reads, yields one record per CDR3 protein. This repertoire shows 700,000 to 950,000 distinct CDR3 sequences, roughly 43% found once; its top ten account for around 20%. The specimen was blood. Source of these receptors: a woman aged 60-70 years in good health. Both conserved end residues are part of each CDR3. The D gene is left open where the match is weak. Not all rows give a size; the values are once, few, many and, for expanded clones, a class.

D: .
J: TRBJ2-1
V: TRBV5-5
size: .
CDR3: CASSLEGESPYNEQFF
DNA: TGTGCCAGCAGCTTGGAGGGGGAGAGCCCCTACAATGAGCAGTTCTTC

D: TRBD1
J: TRBJ2-7
V: TRBV27
size: few
CDR3: CASSFQYRGNEYF
DNA: TGTGCCAGCAGTTTTCAGTACAGGGGGAATGAGTACTTC

D: TRBD2
J: TRBJ2-7
V: TRBV3-1
size: .
CDR3: CASSQEGLAGYSYEQYF
DNA: TGTGCCAGCAGCCAAGAAGGGCTAGCGGGATACTCCTACGAGCAGTACTTC

D: .
J: TRBJ2-7
V: TRBV25-1
size: .
CDR3: CASSESGSERHEQYF
DNA: TGTGCCAGCAGTGAATCTGGCAGCGAGCGACACGAGCAGTACTTC

D: TRBD1
J: TRBJ2-7
V: TRBV7-3
size: .
CDR3: CASGRDRGYEQYF
DNA: TGTGCCAGCGGACGGGACAGGGGGTACGAGCAGTACTTC

D: .
J: TRBJ2-7
V: TRBV15
size: once
CDR3: CATGREQGERYEQYF
DNA: TGTGCCACCGGCAGAGAACAGGGAGAGAGATACGAGCAGTACTTC

D: .
J: TRBJ1-4
V: TRBV3-1
size: .
CDR3: CASSRLEKLFF
DNA: TGTGCCAGCAGCCGCCTCGAAAAACTGTTTTTT

D: TRBD2
J: TRBJ2-1
V: TRBV9
size: many
CDR3: CASSELAVSYNEQFF
DNA: TGTGCCAGCAGCGAGCTAGCGGTCTCCTACAATGAGCAGTTCTTC

D: TRBD2
J: TRBJ2-1
V: TRBV28
size: few
CDR3: CASSHRGGDGYEQFF
DNA: TGTGCCAGCAGTCACCGGGGGGGTGATGGCTATGAGCAGTTCTTC

D: .
J: TRBJ1-1
V: TRBV7-2
size: .
CDR3: CASSLGQGRSAFF
DNA: TGTGCCAGCAGCTTAGGGCAGGGTCGATCCGCTTTCTTT

D: .
J: TRBJ1-1
V: TRBV20-1
size: .
CDR3: CSATPNTEAFF
DNA: TGCAGTGCTACCCCGAACACTGAAGCTTTCTTT

D: .
J: TRBJ2-3
V: TRBV5-1
size: .
CDR3: CASSFDRDLDTQYF
DNA: TGCGCCAGCAGCTTCGACAGGGACTTAGATACGCAGTATTTT

D: TRBD2
J: TRBJ2-2
V: TRBV2
size: few
CDR3: CASTGGANTGELFF
DNA: TGTGCCAGCACGGGGGGTGCGAACACCGGGGAGCTGTTTTTT

D: TRBD1
J: TRBJ2-1
V: TRBV29-1
size: many
CDR3: CSVLMGQGVDEQFF
DNA: TGCAGCGTTCTTATGGGACAGGGGGTCGATGAGCAGTTCTTC